This is a list of T cell receptor beta chains from one sample in a study of blood T cell repertoires in COVID-19. Assay used: immunoSEQ multiplex PCR; TCRdb lists only in-frame clones, some missing. Among approximately 480,000 clones listed, 87% were seen once. Sequencing was performed on PBMCs or T cells enriched from blood (not recorded which). The receptors derive from a woman between 18 and 30 years old who had recovered from COVID-19. The conserved cysteine and the conserved F or W are not part of the CDR3 here. The size entry is marked missing in some rows and otherwise reads once, few, many or a size class.

len	v_gene	j_gene	abundance	CDR3aa
13	TRBV28	TRBJ2-7	-	ASSPSRTGGLEQY
14	TRBV7-2	TRBJ2-2	-	ASSWSGGVDTGELF
14	TRBV11-2	TRBJ1-4	-	ASSPRVGATNEKLF
12	TRBV7-2	TRBJ1-3	-	ASSFLRSGNTIY
13	TRBV28	TRBJ1-1	few	ASSSPGTENTEAF
11	TRBV3-1/TRBV3-2	TRBJ2-3	-	ASSPGGQDTQY
12	TRBV19	TRBJ1-1	-	ASNRRERNTEAF
12	TRBV6-5	TRBJ1-1	-	ASSYSTGDTEAF
13	TRBV21-1	TRBJ1-1	-	ASSPSPGTNTEAF
12	TRBV5-1	TRBJ2-2	-	ASSPQVNTGELF
12	TRBV6-5	TRBJ1-5	once	ASIGGVSNQPQH
11	TRBV27	TRBJ1-6	-	ASTPTKYSPLH
10	TRBV19	TRBJ2-1	-	ASGQPYNEQF
13	TRBV7-2	TRBJ1-2	-	ASSSPPNSNYGYT
11	TRBV12-3/TRBV12-4	TRBJ2-4	once	ASSLGTADIQY
11	TRBV27	TRBJ2-2	-	ASSPVLPGELF
14	TRBV18	TRBJ1-3	-	ASSPVKQSSGNTIY
13	TRBV30	TRBJ1-3	-	AWSVTGSSGNTIY
14	TRBV12-2	TRBJ1-2	-	ASRLARQGALYGYT
14	TRBV27	TRBJ1-5	-	ASSSRVWGPNQPQH
13	TRBV5-1	TRBJ2-5	once	ASSRETGFQETQY
13	TRBV7-3	TRBJ1-6	-	ASSPKGGLVSPLH
12	TRBV4-1	TRBJ1-1	-	ASSRGQGFTEAF
13	TRBV30	TRBJ1-3	-	AWSGTRNSGNTIY
11	TRBV25-1	TRBJ2-7	-	ASRAGQGNEQY
11	TRBV12-3/TRBV12-4	TRBJ1-4	-	ASSLKAGGKLF
15	TRBV19	TRBJ1-2	-	ASSPNLPGGKRSGYT
14	TRBV5-1	TRBJ1-1	-	ASSLAVDSLNTEAF
13	TRBV24-1	TRBJ1-1	-	ATSDSRRAGTEAF
13	TRBV19	TRBJ1-5	-	ASSFGRDSNQPQH
12	TRBV3-1/TRBV3-2	TRBJ1-2	once	ASSQLDSHYGYT
12	TRBV19	TRBJ1-1	-	ASSIVGEATEAF
13	TRBV5-1	TRBJ2-1	-	ASSFLAGGRNEQF
12	TRBV11-2	TRBJ1-2	-	ASSPPTGPYGYT
11	TRBV5-6	TRBJ1-2	-	ASSFTGPYGYT
13	TRBV4-1	TRBJ1-4	-	ASSHLTTGNEKLF
14	TRBV4-1	TRBJ1-4	-	ASSQDQGEGGEKLF
12	TRBV19	TRBJ1-6	few	ASSRESYNSPLH
11	TRBV20-1	TRBJ1-2	-	SASISGVDGYT
12	TRBV27	TRBJ2-3	-	ASSWDSSTDTQY
11	TRBV2	TRBJ1-1	once	ASSEASEGEAF
11	TRBV19	TRBJ1-1	-	ASMNSGTGQAF
15	TRBV10-3	TRBJ1-3	-	AIRSDRGEGPGNTIY
12	TRBV5-8	TRBJ2-3	-	ASSLGADADTQY
12	TRBV5-1	TRBJ1-4	-	ASSRTGPNEKLF
13	TRBV5-1	TRBJ1-1	-	ASSFGGGQGSEAF
13	TRBV2	TRBJ2-7	-	ASSDRAPDGHEQY
14	TRBV11-2	TRBJ2-5	-	ASSFDPSEGQETQY
17	TRBV5-1	TRBJ1-5	-	ASSLAPLTADYSNQPQH
11	TRBV6-5	TRBJ1-1	-	ASTTGVGTEAF
11	TRBV11-2	TRBJ2-7	-	ASSFGTTLEQY
12	TRBV5-8	TRBJ1-5	-	ASSLLEGGQPQH
13	TRBV7-8	TRBJ2-5	-	ASSLARFSGGTQY
13	TRBV5-1	TRBJ1-1	-	ASSPGTGPIGEAF
13	TRBV5-6	TRBJ1-4	-	ASSFTTGPGEKLF